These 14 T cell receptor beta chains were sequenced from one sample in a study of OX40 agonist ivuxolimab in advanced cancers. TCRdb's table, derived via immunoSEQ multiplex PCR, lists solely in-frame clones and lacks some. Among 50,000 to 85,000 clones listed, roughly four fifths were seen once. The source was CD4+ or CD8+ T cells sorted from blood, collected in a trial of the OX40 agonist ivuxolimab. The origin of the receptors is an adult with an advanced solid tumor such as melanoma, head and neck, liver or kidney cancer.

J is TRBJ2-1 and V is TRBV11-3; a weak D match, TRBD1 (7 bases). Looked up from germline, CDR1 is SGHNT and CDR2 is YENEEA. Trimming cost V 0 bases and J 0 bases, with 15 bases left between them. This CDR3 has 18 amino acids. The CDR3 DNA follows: TGTGCCAGCAGCTTAGACTGGGGGGCAGGGGGCTCCTACAATGAGCAGTTCTTC. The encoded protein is CASSLDWGAGGSYNEQFF.

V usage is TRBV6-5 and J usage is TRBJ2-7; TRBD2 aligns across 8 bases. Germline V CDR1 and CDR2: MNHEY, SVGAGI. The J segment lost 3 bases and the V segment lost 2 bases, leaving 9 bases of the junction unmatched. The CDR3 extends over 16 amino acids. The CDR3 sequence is CASSYRFLAGIYEQYF. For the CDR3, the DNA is TGTGCCAGCAGTTACAGGTTCCTAGCGGGTATCTACGAGCAGTACTTC.

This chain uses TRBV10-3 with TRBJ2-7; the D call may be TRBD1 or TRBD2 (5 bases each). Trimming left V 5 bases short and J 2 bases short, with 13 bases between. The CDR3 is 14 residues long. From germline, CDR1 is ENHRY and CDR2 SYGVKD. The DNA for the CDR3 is TGTGCCATCAGTTCCGGGACCAAAACCTACGAGCAGTACTTC. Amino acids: CAISSGTKTYEQYF.

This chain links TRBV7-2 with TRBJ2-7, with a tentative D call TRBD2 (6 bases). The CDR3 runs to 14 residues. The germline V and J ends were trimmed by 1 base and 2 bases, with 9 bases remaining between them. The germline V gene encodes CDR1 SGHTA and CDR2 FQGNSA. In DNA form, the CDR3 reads TGTGCCAGCAGCTTAGTGGCGGGACCCTACGAGCAGTACTTC. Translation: CASSLVAGPYEQYF. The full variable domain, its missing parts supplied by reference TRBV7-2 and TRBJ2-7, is GAGVSQSPSNKVTEKGKDVELRCDPISGHTALYWYRQSLGQGLEFLIYFQGNSAPDKSGLPSDRFSAERTGGSVSTLTIQRTQQEDSAVYLCASSLVAGPYEQYFGPGTRLTVT.

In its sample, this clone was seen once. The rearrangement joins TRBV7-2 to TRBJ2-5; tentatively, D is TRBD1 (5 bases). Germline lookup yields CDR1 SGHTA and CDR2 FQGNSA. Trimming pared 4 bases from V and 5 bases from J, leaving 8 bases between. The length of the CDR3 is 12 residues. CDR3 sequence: CASSSGLETQYF. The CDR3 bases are TGTGCCAGCAGCTCAGGGTTGGAGACCCAGTACTTC.

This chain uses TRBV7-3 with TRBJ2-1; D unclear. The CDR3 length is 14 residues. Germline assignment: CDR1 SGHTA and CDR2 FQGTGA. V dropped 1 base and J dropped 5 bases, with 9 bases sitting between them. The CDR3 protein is CASSLSGPNNEQFF. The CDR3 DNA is TGTGCCAGCAGCTTAAGCGGTCCTAACAATGAGCAGTTCTTC. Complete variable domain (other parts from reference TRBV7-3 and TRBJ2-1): GAGVSQTPSNKVTEKGKYVELRCDPISGHTALYWYRQSLGQGPEFLIYFQGTGAADDSGLPNDRFFAVRPEGSVSTLKIQRTERGDSAVYLCASSLSGPNNEQFFGPGTRLTVL.

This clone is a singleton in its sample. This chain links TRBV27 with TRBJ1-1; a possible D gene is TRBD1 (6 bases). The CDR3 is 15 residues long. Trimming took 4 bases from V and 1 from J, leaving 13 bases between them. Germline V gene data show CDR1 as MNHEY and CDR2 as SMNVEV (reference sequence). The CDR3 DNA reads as TGTGCCAGCAGTTCTACGGGACATGCGAACACTGAAGCTTTCTTT. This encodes CASSSTGHANTEAFF.

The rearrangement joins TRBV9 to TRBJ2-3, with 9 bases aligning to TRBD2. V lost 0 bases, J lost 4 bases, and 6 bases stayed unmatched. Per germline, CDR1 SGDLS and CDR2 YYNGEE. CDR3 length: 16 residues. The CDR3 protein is CASSVAGGRASDTQYF. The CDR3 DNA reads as TGTGCCAGCAGCGTAGCGGGCGGGAGGGCCTCAGATACGCAGTATTTT.

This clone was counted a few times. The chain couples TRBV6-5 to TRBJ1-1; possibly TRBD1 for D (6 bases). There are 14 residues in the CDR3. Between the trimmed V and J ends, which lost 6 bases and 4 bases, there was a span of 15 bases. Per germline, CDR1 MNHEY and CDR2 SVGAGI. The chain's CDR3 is CASRPIEQGTEAFF. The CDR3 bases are TGTGCCAGCAGGCCAATCGAACAGGGCACTGAAGCTTTCTTT.

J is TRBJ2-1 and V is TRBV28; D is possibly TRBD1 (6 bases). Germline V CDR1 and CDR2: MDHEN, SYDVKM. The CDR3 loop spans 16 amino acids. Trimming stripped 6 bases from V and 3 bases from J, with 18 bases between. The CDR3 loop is CASSYRQVGLYNEQFF. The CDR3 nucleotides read TGTGCCAGCAGCTACAGACAGGTTGGGCTCTACAATGAGCAGTTCTTC.

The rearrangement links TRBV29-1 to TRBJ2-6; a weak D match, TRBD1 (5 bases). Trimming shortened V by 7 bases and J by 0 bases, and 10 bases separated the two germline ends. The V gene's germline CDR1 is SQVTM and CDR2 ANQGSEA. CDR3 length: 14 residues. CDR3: CSAGQTSGANVLTF. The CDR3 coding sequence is TGCAGCGCAGGACAAACCTCTGGGGCCAACGTCCTGACTTTC.

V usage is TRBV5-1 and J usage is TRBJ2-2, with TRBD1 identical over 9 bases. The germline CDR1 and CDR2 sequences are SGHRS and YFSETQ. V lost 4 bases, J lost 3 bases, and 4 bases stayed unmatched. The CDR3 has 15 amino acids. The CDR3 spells CASSATGGDTGELFF. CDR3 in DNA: TGCGCCAGCAGCGCAACAGGGGGCGACACCGGGGAGCTGTTTTTT.

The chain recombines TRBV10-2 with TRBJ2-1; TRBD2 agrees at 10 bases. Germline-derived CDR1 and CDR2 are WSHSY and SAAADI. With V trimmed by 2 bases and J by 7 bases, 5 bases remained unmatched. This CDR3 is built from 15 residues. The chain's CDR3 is CASSELATSGNEQFF. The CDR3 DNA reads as TGCGCCAGCAGTGAGCTTGCGACTAGCGGGAATGAGCAGTTCTTC.

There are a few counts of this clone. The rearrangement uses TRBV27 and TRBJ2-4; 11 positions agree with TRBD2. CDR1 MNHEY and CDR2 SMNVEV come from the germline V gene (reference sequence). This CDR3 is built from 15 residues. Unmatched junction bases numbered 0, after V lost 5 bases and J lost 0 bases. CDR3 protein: CASSGLAGAKNIQYF. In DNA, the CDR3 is TGTGCCAGCAGTGGACTAGCGGGAGCCAAAAACATTCAGTACTTC.